The 2 T cell receptor beta chains below come from one sample, sequenced in a study of blood T cells in healthy people across ages. A second PCR of 7 to 11 cycles used a sample-barcoded 5' primer and a J-beta primer mix. TCRdb fed the 5' RACE reads into MiXCR, producing one record per CDR3 protein. The repertoire holds approximately 1.5 million distinct CDR3 sequences, with approximately 43% as singletons. The sample taken for sequencing was blood. These TCRs come from a woman aged 18-29 years in good health.

As for this clonotype: One end of the junction is discordant with germline, which a read error may explain. CDR3 nucleotide sequence: TGTGCCAGCAGCTTATGGGACAGGGTATACTCACCCCCCCACTTT. Its translation is CASSLWDRVYSPPHF. The rearrangement uses TRBV7-8 and TRBJ1-6; 9 bases fit TRBD1. Germline V CDR1 and CDR2: SGHVS, FQNEAQ. This CDR3 contains 15 residues.

This clonotype was observed a few times. The V gene is TRBV7-2, the J gene TRBJ2-1; 9 positions agree with TRBD2. V shed 4 bases, J shed 8 bases, and the junction held 3 bases outside the gene matches. The CDR3 runs 13 residues. In germline, CDR1 is SGHTA, CDR2 FQGNSA. The CDR3 here is CASSSAGGDEQFF. CDR3 coding DNA: TGTGCCAGCAGCTCAGCGGGGGGCGATGAGCAGTTCTTC.